This T cell receptor beta chain was sequenced in a study of cytomegalovirus exposure and HLA in healthy donors. Points from the study as a whole: Per a later analysis, roughly 17,000 TCR beta sequences showed association with HLA alleles at 0.05 false discovery rate. The study designated roughly 150 TCR beta chains cytomegalovirus-associated. Later analysis placed DRB1 highest and HLA-C lowest in TCR association rates, which differed by HLA locus.

Both 60 Vbeta primers and 13 Jbeta primers went into the PCR. TCRdb keeps only in-frame clones here, not all; method: immunoSEQ multiplex PCR. This table has some 120,000 clones, approximately 80% appearing once. This CDR3 is built from 15 residues. Germline CDR1 and CDR2: SGHVS and FQNEAQ. The junction had 9 bases not matched to a gene; V was cut back by 4 bases and J by 5 bases. The study sampled nominally healthy donors, though unrecorded immune exposures were likely. A note on this clone: The antigen is unknown.

The receptor comes from a man aged 25-45 years in good health and CMV-seropositive. The chain employs TRBV7-8 and TRBJ2-7, with TRBD1 matching 9 bases. Sequencing input: PBMCs. The CDR3 loop is CASSSPGQGPHEQYF. CDR3 DNA: TGTGCCAGCAGCTCGCCGGGACAGGGTCCCCACGAGCAGTACTTC.